This TCR beta chain was observed in a study of blood T cell repertoires in COVID-19. Looking at the study overall: Donors in the United States, Italy and Spain gave samples during acute or convalescent COVID-19. Nucleic acid was either cDNA or gDNA, and it came from T cells, B-cell-depleted T cells, or PBMCs.

Germline V CDR1 and CDR2: MDHEN, SYDVKM. The CDR3 is 16 amino acids. Trimming removed 5 bases from V and 1 base from J; junction bases left unmatched: 10. Original data processing: Reference gene primer amplification in the assay estimated nucleated cell counts. Assay used: immunoSEQ multiplex PCR; TCRdb lists only in-frame clones, some missing. V, J and clone size were drawn from that table, and D and trimming were deduced from the DNA. Of fewer than 120,000 clones listed, more than 70% were seen once; the top ten hold approximately 3.4%. This receptor was identified in a woman between 45 and 65 years old with acute or convalescent COVID-19. The chain recombines TRBV28 with TRBJ1-1, with 7 bases fitting TRBD1. Sequencing was done on a sample of peripheral blood. The CDR3 nucleotides are TGTGCCAGCAGTCCCCCAACAGGGGAATGGAACACTGAAGCTTTCTTT. As protein: CASSPPTGEWNTEAFF. The variable domain in full, with the rest retrieved from reference TRBV28 and TRBJ1-1, is DVKVTQSSRYLVKRTGEKVFLECVQDMDHENMFWYRQDPGLGLRLIYFSYDVKMKEKGDIPEGYSVSREKKERFSLILESASTNQTSMYLCASSPPTGEWNTEAFFGQGTRLTVV.